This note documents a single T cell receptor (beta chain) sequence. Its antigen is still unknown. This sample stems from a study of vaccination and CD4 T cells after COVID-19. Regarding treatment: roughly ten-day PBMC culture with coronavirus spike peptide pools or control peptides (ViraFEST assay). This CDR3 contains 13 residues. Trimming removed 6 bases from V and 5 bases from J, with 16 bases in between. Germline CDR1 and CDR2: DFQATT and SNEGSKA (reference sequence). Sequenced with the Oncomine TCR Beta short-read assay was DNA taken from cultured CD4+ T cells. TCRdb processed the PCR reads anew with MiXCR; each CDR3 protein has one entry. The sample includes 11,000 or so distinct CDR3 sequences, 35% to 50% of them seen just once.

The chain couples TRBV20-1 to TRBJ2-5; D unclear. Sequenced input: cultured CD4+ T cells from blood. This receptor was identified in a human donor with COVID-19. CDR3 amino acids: CSANEVVGETQYF. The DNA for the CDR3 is TGCAGTGCGAATGAGGTAGTTGGGGAGACCCAGTACTTC.